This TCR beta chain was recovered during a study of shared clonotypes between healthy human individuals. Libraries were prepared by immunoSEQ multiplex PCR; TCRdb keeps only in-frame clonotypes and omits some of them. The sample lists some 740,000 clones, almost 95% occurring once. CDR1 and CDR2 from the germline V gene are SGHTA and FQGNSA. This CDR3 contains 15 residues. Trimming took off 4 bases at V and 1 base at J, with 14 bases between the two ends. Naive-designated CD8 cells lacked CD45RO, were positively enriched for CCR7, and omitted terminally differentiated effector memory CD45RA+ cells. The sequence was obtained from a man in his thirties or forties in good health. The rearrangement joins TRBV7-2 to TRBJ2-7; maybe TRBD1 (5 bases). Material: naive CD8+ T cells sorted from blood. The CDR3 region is CASSSTVRYSYEQYF. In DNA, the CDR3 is TGTGCCAGCAGCTCGACAGTGCGGTATTCCTACGAGCAGTACTTC.